The clone carrying this T cell receptor (beta chain) came up once. This specimen belongs to a study of blood T cell repertoires in COVID-19. About the study: Spain, Italy and the United States supplied samples that represented acute and convalescent COVID-19. T cells, B-cell-depleted T cells, or PBMCs supplied cDNA or gDNA.

In the original processing: The assay estimated nucleated cells by amplifying reference gene primers. Sequencing was performed with immunoSEQ multiplex PCR; in TCRdb, only in-frame clones are kept and a portion is missing. V and J calls and clone size are those listed in that table; D and trimming were worked out from the DNA. The table lists 130,000 or so clones, about four fifths of them singletons. The material sequenced was peripheral blood. The receptor's source is a woman aged 80 or over with acute or convalescent COVID-19.

This CDR3 is CASSSTGEKLFF. DNA for the CDR3: TGTGCCAGCAGCTCAACAGGGGAAAAACTGTTTTTT. This chain connects TRBV5-5 to TRBJ1-4; tentative D call: TRBD1 (6 bases). The CDR3 runs to 12 residues. V gave up 3 bases and J gave up 8 bases, with 8 bases separating them. CDR1 SGHKS and CDR2 YYEKEE come from the germline V gene (reference sequence).